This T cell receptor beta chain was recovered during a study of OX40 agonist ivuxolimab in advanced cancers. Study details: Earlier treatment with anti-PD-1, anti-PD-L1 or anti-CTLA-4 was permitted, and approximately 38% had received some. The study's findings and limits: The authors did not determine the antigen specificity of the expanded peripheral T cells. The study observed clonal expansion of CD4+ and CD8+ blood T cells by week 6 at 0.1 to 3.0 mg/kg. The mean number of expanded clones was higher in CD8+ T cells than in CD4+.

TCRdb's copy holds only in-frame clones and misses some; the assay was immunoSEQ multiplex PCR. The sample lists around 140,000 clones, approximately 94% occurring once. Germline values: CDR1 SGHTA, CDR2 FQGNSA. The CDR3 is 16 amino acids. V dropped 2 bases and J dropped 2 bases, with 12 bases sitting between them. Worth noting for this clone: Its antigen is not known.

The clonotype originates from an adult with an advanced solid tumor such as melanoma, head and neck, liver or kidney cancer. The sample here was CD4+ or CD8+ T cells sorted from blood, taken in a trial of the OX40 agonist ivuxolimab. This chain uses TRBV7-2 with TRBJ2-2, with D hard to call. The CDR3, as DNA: TGTGCCAGCAGCTTAAAGCCCCGCGCTAACACCGGGGAGCTGTTTTTT. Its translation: CASSLKPRANTGELFF.